Presented here are 15 T cell receptor beta chains from one specimen sequenced in a study of T cell responses to AZD1222 COVID-19 vaccine. TCRdb's copy holds only in-frame clones and misses some; the assay was immunoSEQ multiplex PCR. The data contain some 170,000 clones, around nine tenths of them seen just once; the ten biggest clones take up about 4.5%. The sample here was peripheral blood, taken 28 days after the second AZD1222 dose. Receptor source: an adult who received the AZD1222 COVID-19 vaccine.

The chain recombines TRBV12-5 with TRBJ1-2; D possibly corresponds to TRBD1 (5 bases). Trimming removed 6 bases from V and 1 base from J, with 18 bases in between. CDR1 and CDR2 (germline): LGHNT, FRNRAP. The CDR3 is 16 residues long. The CDR3 DNA reads TGTGCTAGTGGCCCGACCGCGGCAGGGAATAACTATGGCTACACCTTC. Protein sequence: CASGPTAAGNNYGYTF.

The chain combines TRBV4-2 with TRBJ1-4; D is undetermined. Germline CDR1 LGHNA, CDR2 YNFKEQ. V lost 4 bases and J 6 bases, leaving 12 bases between the germline ends. The CDR3 covers 14 residues. The CDR3 reads CASSLGPGYEKLFF. In DNA form, the CDR3 reads TGTGCCAGCAGCCTAGGACCAGGCTATGAAAAACTGTTTTTT.

The V call is TRBV5-4, the J call TRBJ2-3, with 8 positions matching TRBD2. The CDR3 totals 14 residues. Trimming at V came to 4 bases and at J to 3 bases, leaving 4 bases not matched to a gene. Germline V CDR1 and CDR2: SGHNT, YYREEE (reference sequence). Here the CDR3 DNA reads TGTGCCAGCAGCCGGGGGGGAGGGACAGATACGCAGTATTTT. It specifies CASSRGGGTDTQYF.

The rearrangement uses TRBV25-1 and TRBJ1-2; D unclear. Germline V CDR1 and CDR2: MGHDK, SYGVNS. This CDR3 contains 14 residues. V lost 2 bases and J 4 bases, leaving 11 bases between the germline ends. The CDR3 protein is CASSEDGYVYGYTF. Written as DNA, the CDR3 is TGTGCCAGCAGTGAAGACGGATACGTCTATGGCTACACCTTC.

The rearrangement uses TRBV7-2 and TRBJ1-2; the D gene is possibly TRBD1 (5 bases). The CDR3 consists of 14 residues. V was shortened by 5 bases and J by 4 bases, with 14 bases between the two germline ends. CDR1 SGHTA and CDR2 FQGNSA come from the germline V gene. CDR3 loop: CASSPRAGGYGYTF. In DNA, the CDR3 is TGTGCCAGCAGCCCCAGGGCCGGGGGCTATGGCTACACCTTC.

The V and J genes are TRBV10-3 and TRBJ2-2; D may be TRBD1 (6 bases). The CDR3 loop spans 15 amino acids. CDR1 and CDR2 (germline): ENHRY, SYGVKD. Trimming removed 3 bases from V and 5 bases from J, with 13 bases in between. The CDR3 nucleotides are TGTGCCATCAGTGATAGGAGACAGGAGACCGGGGAGCTGTTTTTT. Protein sequence: CAISDRRQETGELFF.

The genes are TRBV29-1 and TRBJ1-2, with D possibly matching TRBD1 (6 bases). Trimming removed 6 bases from V and 8 bases from J, with 22 bases in between. The CDR3 is 14 amino acids. Germline V CDR1 and CDR2: SQVTM, ANQGSEA. The CDR3 DNA is TGCAGCGTCCCAGTGGCAGGGGAGAGGGGAGGCTACACCTTC. This codes for CSVPVAGERGGYTF. The full variable domain, completed using reference TRBV29-1 and TRBJ1-2, is SAVISQKPSRDICQRGTSLTIQCQVDSQVTMMFWYRQQPGQSLTLIATANQGSEATYESGFVIDKFPISRPNLTFSTLTVSNMSPEDSSIYLCSVPVAGERGGYTFGSGTRLTVV.

This chain links TRBV4-2 with TRBJ2-1, with a tentative D call TRBD2 (7 bases). V was pared by 0 bases and J by 4 bases, with 10 bases between. CDR1 is LGHNA and CDR2 is YNFKEQ in the germline V gene. CDR3 length: 15 amino acids. The CDR3 region has the DNA TGTGCCAGCAGCCAAGAGGGGGGGGCTTACAATGAGCAGTTCTTC. Translating gives CASSQEGGAYNEQFF.

The V call is TRBV27, the J call TRBJ1-2, with TRBD1 matching 7 bases. There are 14 residues in the CDR3. Per germline, CDR1 MNHEY and CDR2 SMNVEV (reference sequence). V lost 8 bases to trimming and J lost 8 bases; unmatched junction nucleotides: 14. The CDR3: CASSGQAPMQGYTF. CDR3 bases: TGTGCCAGCTCCGGACAGGCTCCTATGCAAGGCTACACCTTC.

The J gene is TRBJ1-2, the V gene TRBV6-5; a weak D match, TRBD1 (5 bases). This CDR3 region has 13 residues. Trimming stripped 5 bases from V and 8 bases from J, with 15 bases between. Germline loops: CDR1 MNHEY, CDR2 SVGAGI. CDR3 nucleotide sequence: TGTGCCAGCAGTCTCCGGGGCCTAGTAGGCTACACCTTC. Protein: CASSLRGLVGYTF.

The chain combines TRBV30 with TRBJ2-3; D might be TRBD2 (5 bases). The CDR3 spans 14 residues. The V gene's germline CDR1 is GTSNPN and CDR2 SVGIG (reference sequence). Trimming left V 0 bases short and J 5 bases short, with 12 bases between. CDR3 in amino acids: CAWSVRLWGDTQYF. As DNA, the CDR3 is TGTGCCTGGAGTGTCCGACTATGGGGAGATACGCAGTATTTT.

The rearrangement links TRBV2 to TRBJ1-2; D is undetermined. Per germline, CDR1 SNHLY and CDR2 FYNNEI. Trimming removed 7 bases at V and 0 bases at J, with 9 bases between. This CDR3 region has 13 residues. CDR3 DNA: TGTGCCAGCAAAGCCTCAACTAACTATGGCTACACCTTC. Residues: CASKASTNYGYTF.

In the case of this clone: Other nucleotide sequences from this sample produce the same CDR3. The J gene is TRBJ1-2, the V gene TRBV12-3 or TRBV12-4; no definite D call. The V gene lost 1 base and the J gene lost 2 bases, with 5 bases spanning the gap. CDR3 length equals 13 residues. CDR3 nucleotides: TGTGCCAGCAGTTTAGGTCAGAACTATGGCTACACCTTC. It yields the protein CASSLGQNYGYTF.

The chain recombines TRBV5-1 with TRBJ2-5; D call uncertain. The germline CDR1 and CDR2 sequences are SGHRS and YFSETQ. The CDR3 runs to 11 residues. V was shortened by 4 bases and J by 1 base, with 2 bases between the two germline ends. CDR3 sequence reads: CASSAQETQYF. The CDR3 DNA sequence: TGCGCCAGCAGCGCCCAAGAGACCCAGTACTTC.

This clone was seen a single time. The genes are TRBV9 and TRBJ1-2; D uncertain. CDR1 is SGDLS and CDR2 is YYNGEE in the germline V gene. This CDR3 has 13 residues. V lost 4 bases and J lost 4, with 11 bases in between. CDR3 DNA sequence: TGTGCCAGCAGCCCCGCTGAGAGCTATGGCTACACCTTC. This gives the protein CASSPAESYGYTF.